One and the same sample provided the 17 T cell receptor beta chains below, sequenced in a study of blood T cell repertoires in COVID-19 (dated by TCRdb to the early 2020s). Library preparation employed the immunoSEQ multiplex PCR assay. TCRdb stores this immuneACCESS table with in-frame sequences only. Part of the clones is absent; in the studies checked, under half of the shortfall reflects unresolved V genes, and no reason is known for the rest. For this sample the table gives approximately 87,000 clones, of which roughly 80% were detected only once. The ten biggest clones cover roughly 16% of the sample. The specimen sequenced was peripheral blood. These receptors all come from a woman aged 80 or older with acute or convalescent COVID-19.

V is TRBV5-6 and J is TRBJ2-3; 8 nucleotides match TRBD2. V lost 7 bases to trimming and J lost 0 bases; unmatched junction nucleotides: 7. The CDR3 runs 15 residues. CDR1 SGHDT and CDR2 YYEEEE come from the germline V gene. CDR3 residues: CASHKIAGSTDTQYF. DNA for the CDR3: TGTGCCAGCCATAAGATAGCGGGGAGCACAGATACGCAGTATTTT.

CDR3 DNA sequence: TGTGCCAGCAGTTTCGCTTCCCGACAGGGGAAAAGGCCCCAGCATTTT. Its translation is CASSFASRQGKRPQHF. The genes are TRBV28 and TRBJ1-5; 8 bases are shared with TRBD1. CDR3 length: 16 residues. Per the germline V gene, CDR1 is MDHEN and CDR2 is SYDVKM. After removal of 3 bases from V and 9 bases from J, the junction contained 13 bases not matched to a gene.

The V and J genes are TRBV19 and TRBJ2-3; D possibly corresponds to TRBD2 (6 bases). Per the germline V gene, CDR1 is LNHDA and CDR2 is SQIVND (reference sequence). The V end was cut by 5 bases, the J end by 0 bases, with 21 bases between. This CDR3 contains 18 residues. The CDR3 coding sequence is TGTGCCAGTAGTTTCCTCCCCTTCGGGACTCCTAGCACAGATACGCAGTATTTT. Encoded protein: CASSFLPFGTPSTDTQYF.

The J gene is TRBJ2-7, the V gene TRBV5-4, with 9 nucleotides matching TRBD1. Germline trimming cut 1 base from V and 6 bases from J; bases unmatched to any gene: 8. The CDR3 runs 15 residues. Germline V gene lookup returns CDR1 SGHNT and CDR2 YYREEE (reference sequence). Written as DNA, the CDR3 is TGTGCCAGCAGCTTGCCCCAAGGACAGGGGCGCGAGCAGTACTTC. This translates into CASSLPQGQGREQYF.

The V and J genes are TRBV5-6 and TRBJ1-1; TRBD1 aligns across 10 bases. CDR1 SGHDT and CDR2 YYEEEE come from the germline V gene. CDR3 length: 14 residues. Germline trimming cut 4 bases from V and 5 bases from J; bases unmatched to any gene: 5. CDR3 bases: TGTGCCAGCAGCCTCGACAGGGGGCAGACTGAAGCTTTCTTT. Translation: CASSLDRGQTEAFF.

The J gene is TRBJ2-5, the V gene TRBV7-8; 10 nucleotides agree with TRBD2. The V segment lost 4 bases and the J segment 2 bases; nucleotides outside the gene matches: 4. The CDR3 has 15 amino acids. Germline CDR1 SGHVS, CDR2 FQNEAQ. The CDR3 nucleotides are TGTGCCAGCAGCTCTAGCGGGGGATGGCAAGAGACCCAGTACTTC. Translation gives CASSSSGGWQETQYF.

This chain connects TRBV5-6 to TRBJ1-1, with D possibly TRBD1 on 6 matching bases. Deletions cut 4 bases from V and 2 bases from J, with 12 bases between. Germline lookup yields CDR1 SGHDT and CDR2 YYEEEE. This CDR3 is built from 14 residues. Written as DNA, the CDR3 is TGTGCCAGCAGCGTGGACAGCAGAAACACTGAAGCTTTCTTT. Its protein is CASSVDSRNTEAFF.

The rearrangement links TRBV28 to TRBJ1-2; D is ambiguous. The CDR3 contains 13 residues. V shed 6 bases and J shed 7 bases, with 15 bases lying between them. Per germline, CDR1 MDHEN and CDR2 SYDVKM. The CDR3 nucleotides are TGTGCCAGCAGCCTGACCGCGGACTCTGGCTACACCTTC. Amino acid sequence: CASSLTADSGYTF.

This chain uses TRBV6-5 with TRBJ1-1; a weak D match, TRBD1 (5 bases). The CDR3 contains 13 residues. V lost 6 bases, J lost 0 bases, and 8 bases lay in between. From germline, CDR1 is MNHEY and CDR2 SVGAGI. The CDR3 loop reads CASSPTVNTEAFF. CDR3 nucleotide sequence: TGTGCCAGCAGCCCGACAGTGAACACTGAAGCTTTCTTT.

The V gene is TRBV29-1, the J gene TRBJ2-1; D possibly corresponds to TRBD1 (6 bases). V was trimmed by 2 bases and J by 2 bases, leaving 19 bases between them. The CDR3 totals 17 residues. Germline values: CDR1 SQVTM, CDR2 ANQGSEA. CDR3 in amino acids: CSVELYFRDKTYNEQFF. For the CDR3, the DNA is TGCAGCGTTGAACTATACTTTCGGGACAAGACCTACAATGAGCAGTTCTTC.

The rearrangement joins TRBV9 to TRBJ1-4; D gene ambiguous. The CDR3 covers 16 residues. Per the germline V gene, CDR1 is SGDLS and CDR2 is YYNGEE. Deletions cut 0 bases from V and 6 bases from J, with 15 bases between. The CDR3 is CASSVDSGSRHEKLFF. In DNA, the CDR3 is TGTGCCAGCAGCGTAGACTCCGGGAGCAGGCATGAAAAACTGTTTTTT.

The chain couples TRBV28 to TRBJ2-1; possible D gene TRBD2, 5 bases. CDR3 size: 15 residues. Trimming removed 4 bases from V and 6 bases from J, with 16 bases in between. Germline V lookup: CDR1 MDHEN, CDR2 SYDVKM. In nucleotides, the CDR3 is TGTGCCAGCAGTTCCTACGACACCCGGGGCAATGAGCAGTTCTTC. Translated, it gives CASSSYDTRGNEQFF.

The chain joins TRBV14 to TRBJ1-1, with D unclear. Between the trimmed V and J ends, which lost 0 bases and 11 bases, there was a span of 16 bases. The V gene's germline CDR1 is SGHDN and CDR2 FVKESK. CDR3 length: 14 residues. This CDR3 is CASSQDLFSGWAFF. The CDR3 DNA reads as TGTGCCAGCAGCCAAGATCTTTTTTCGGGGTGGGCTTTCTTT. The whole variable domain, filled in from reference TRBV14 and TRBJ1-1, reads EAGVTQFPSHSVIEKGQTVTLRCDPISGHDNLYWYRRVMGKEIKFLLHFVKESKQDESGMPNNRFLAERTGGTYSTLKVQPAELEDSGVYFCASSQDLFSGWAFFGQGTRLTVV.

V and J are TRBV7-3 and TRBJ1-1; a weak D match, TRBD1 (5 bases). CDR1 and CDR2 from the germline V gene are SGHTA and FQGTGA. The length of the CDR3 is 15 residues. With 2 bases removed from V and 8 bases from J, the gap between germline ends came to 18 bases. CDR3 protein: CASSLEGAHGSEAFF. The CDR3 coding sequence is TGTGCCAGCAGCTTAGAAGGGGCCCACGGATCCGAAGCTTTCTTT.

The rearrangement links TRBV10-3 to TRBJ1-3; no clear D. CDR3 length equals 13 residues. V was trimmed by 7 bases and J by 0 bases, leaving 7 bases between them. CDR1 is ENHRY and CDR2 is SYGVKD in the germline V gene. The CDR3 reads CAIKQSSGNTIYF. The CDR3 nucleotides read TGTGCCATCAAACAGAGCTCTGGAAACACCATATATTTT.

The CDR3 protein is CASSSKMNTEAFF. The CDR3 coding sequence is TGTGCCAGCAGCTCTAAGATGAACACTGAAGCTTTCTTT. This chain uses TRBV7-6 with TRBJ1-1; no definite D call. The V end lost 4 bases, the J end lost 0 bases, and 6 bases lay between the germline ends. Germline CDR1 is SGHVS and CDR2 is FNYEAQ. The CDR3 has 13 amino acids.

The chain is built from TRBV29-1 and TRBJ2-5; 7 nucleotides align to TRBD2. After removal of 4 bases from V and 3 bases from J, the junction contained 8 bases not matched to a gene. Germline CDR1 SQVTM, CDR2 ANQGSEA. This CDR3 has 14 residues. The CDR3 reads CSVVLWTREETQYF. CDR3 DNA sequence: TGCAGCGTTGTTCTATGGACTAGGGAAGAGACCCAGTACTTC.